This TCR beta chain was sequenced for a study of CD8+ T cells in alopecia areata. Following extraction, RNA underwent reverse transcription to cDNA, which served as the sequencing template. Data came from immunoSEQ multiplex PCR; TCRdb stores just in-frame clones and leaves some out. The sample has over 90,000 clones, around 50% seen once. Investigators sorted PBMCs to obtain both CD4+ and CD8+ T cells. In its sample, this clone was seen a few times. The CDR3 loop spans 16 amino acids. The V gene lost 2 bases and the J gene lost 0 bases, with 12 bases spanning the gap. The V gene's germline CDR1 is SGHTA and CDR2 FQGNSA.

The specimen was CD4+ T cells sorted from blood. The receptor comes from a human donor in good health. The chain carries TRBV7-2 and TRBJ2-3, with D perhaps TRBD2 (5 bases). The CDR3 DNA follows: TGTGCCAGCAGCTTAAGAGAAGGGAGAAGCACAGATACGCAGTATTTT. Protein sequence: CASSLREGRSTDTQYF.